The clone carrying this T cell receptor (beta chain) was found once. There are 14 residues in the CDR3. With V trimmed by 6 bases and J by 5 bases, 4 bases remained unmatched. This entry belongs to a study of T cell repertoires in cytomegalovirus infection. TCRdb re-derived calls from the reads in MiXCR, one entry per CDR3 protein. The sample gives about 360,000 distinct CDR3 sequences, roughly 18% of which show up once; around 10% is in the top ten. The chain recombines TRBV12-3 or TRBV12-4 with TRBJ1-6; 7 bases are a match to TRBD1. The source material was PBMCs. The receptor was isolated from a human donor in good health (CMV status not recorded). Some clones in this sample may be carry-over from other donors' samples. This CDR3 reads CASRGDSDNSPLHF. In DNA, the CDR3 is TGTGCCAGCAGGGGGGACAGCGATAATTCACCCCTCCACTTT.